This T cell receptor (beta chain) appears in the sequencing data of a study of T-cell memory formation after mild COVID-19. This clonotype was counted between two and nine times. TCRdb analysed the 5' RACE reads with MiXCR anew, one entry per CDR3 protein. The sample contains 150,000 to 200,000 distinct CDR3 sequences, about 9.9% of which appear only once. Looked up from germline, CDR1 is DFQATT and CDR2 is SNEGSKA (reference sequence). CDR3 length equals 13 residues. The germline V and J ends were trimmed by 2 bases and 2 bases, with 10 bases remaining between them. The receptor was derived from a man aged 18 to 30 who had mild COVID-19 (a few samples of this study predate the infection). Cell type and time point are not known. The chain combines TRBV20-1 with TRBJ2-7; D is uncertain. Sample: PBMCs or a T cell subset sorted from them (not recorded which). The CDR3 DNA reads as TGCAGTGCTAGACATCCGGGCACCTACGAGCAGTACGTC. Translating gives CSARHPGTYEQYV.